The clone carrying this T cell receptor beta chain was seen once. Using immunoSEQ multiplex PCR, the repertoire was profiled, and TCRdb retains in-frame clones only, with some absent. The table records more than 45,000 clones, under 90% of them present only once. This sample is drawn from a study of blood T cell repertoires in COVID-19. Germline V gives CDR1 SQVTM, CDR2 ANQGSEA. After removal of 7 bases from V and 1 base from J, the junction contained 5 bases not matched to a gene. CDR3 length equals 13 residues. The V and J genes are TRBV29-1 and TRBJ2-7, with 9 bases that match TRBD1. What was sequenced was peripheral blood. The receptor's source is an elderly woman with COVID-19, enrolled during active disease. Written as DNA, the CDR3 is TGCAGCGCAGCCGGGACAGGGTCCTACGAGCAGTACTTC. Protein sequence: CSAAGTGSYEQYF.